The 32 T cell receptor beta chains given below trace back to one sample, sequenced in a study of identical twins. MiXCR, applied by TCRdb to the 5' RACE reads, yields one record per CDR3 protein. The sample includes 400,000 to 650,000 distinct CDR3 sequences, approximately 22% of them seen just once. These data are also associated with another study on T cells expressing NK-cell markers.

The sequenced sample was CD4+ T cells sorted from blood. Every receptor here comes from a woman between 18 and 30 years old in good health.

This clonotype was counted between two and nine times. The gene calls are TRBV20-1 and TRBJ2-1; the D gene is possibly TRBD2 (5 bases). CDR3 size: 14 residues. From germline, CDR1 is DFQATT and CDR2 SNEGSKA (reference sequence). The V end lost 3 bases, the J end lost 0 bases, and 9 bases lay between the germline ends. CDR3 in DNA: TGCAGTGCTAGTAGCGCTTACTCCTACAATGAGCAGTTCTTC. Its protein is CSASSAYSYNEQFF.

In its sample, this clonotype was seen many times. V and J are TRBV7-2 and TRBJ1-6; 7 bases are a match to TRBD1. The length of the CDR3 is 15 residues. Germline assignment: CDR1 SGHTA and CDR2 FQGNSA. Trimming removed 5 bases from V and 8 bases from J; junction bases left unmatched: 9. The CDR3 nucleotides read TGTGCCAGCAGCGGACAGGCCACAGGGTATTCACCCCTCCACTTT. This encodes CASSGQATGYSPLHF.

The rearrangement joins TRBV20-1 to TRBJ2-2; D may be TRBD1 or TRBD2 (5 bases each). Germline values: CDR1 DFQATT, CDR2 SNEGSKA (reference sequence). The CDR3 has 15 residues. The ends were cut back, 2 bases at V and 1 base at J, with 11 bases in the middle. The CDR3: CSARNGARNTGELFF. The DNA for the CDR3 is TGCAGTGCTAGAAACGGGGCAAGGAACACCGGGGAGCTGTTTTTT.

The chain carries TRBV10-3 and TRBJ2-3; 8 bases match TRBD2. Germline CDR1 and CDR2: ENHRY and SYGVKD. The CDR3 runs to 13 residues. The junction had 10 bases not matched to a gene; V was cut back by 11 bases and J by 6 bases. CDR3 protein: CAVRGGDQDTQYF. Written as DNA, the CDR3 is TGTGCCGTCCGGGGGGGGGACCAGGATACGCAGTATTTT.

This clonotype was counted at least ten times. The gene calls are TRBV4-2 and TRBJ1-5; 7 bases fit TRBD1. The germline gives CDR1 LGHNA, CDR2 YNFKEQ. This CDR3 is built from 15 residues. V was pared by 0 bases and J by 6 bases, with 5 bases of the junction left unmatched. CDR3 in amino acids: CASSQEDRAPQPQHF. CDR3 in DNA: TGTGCCAGCAGCCAAGAAGACAGGGCACCTCAGCCCCAGCATTTT.

The V call is TRBV12-3 or TRBV12-4, the J call TRBJ1-2; D gene ambiguous. The CDR3 covers 14 residues. Trimming removed 5 bases from V and 4 bases from J, with 14 bases in between. CDR3 nucleotides: TGTGCCAGCAGTCCGGACCTAGGGAGCTATGGCTACACCTTC. Translated: CASSPDLGSYGYTF.

J is TRBJ2-1 and V is TRBV6-1; 14 nucleotides line up with TRBD2. There are 18 residues in the CDR3. J lost 0 bases, V lost 6 bases, and 7 bases had no gene match. The germline gives CDR1 MNHNS, CDR2 SASEGT. The chain's CDR3 is CASRGLAGAQSSYNEQFF. The CDR3 DNA reads TGTGCCAGCAGGGGACTAGCGGGGGCCCAGAGCTCCTACAATGAGCAGTTCTTC.

This clonotype was seen more than once but under ten times. The genes are TRBV5-1 and TRBJ1-1; D remains ambiguous. Trimming removed 4 bases at V and 1 base at J, with 11 bases between. This CDR3 region has 14 residues. Germline CDR1 and CDR2: SGHRS and YFSETQ. Here the CDR3 reads CASSRVAGNTEAFF. DNA for the CDR3: TGCGCCAGCAGCCGAGTTGCGGGGAACACTGAAGCTTTCTTT.

This clonotype was seen ten or more times. The rearrangement links TRBV5-1 to TRBJ2-5; 10 bases map to TRBD2. CDR1 SGHRS and CDR2 YFSETQ come from the germline V gene. V shed 4 bases and J 4 bases; nucleotides not matched to a gene: 7. CDR3 size: 15 residues. CDR3 bases: TGCGCCAGCAGCCCTAGCGGGGGATCAGGAGAGACCCAGTACTTC. This sequence encodes CASSPSGGSGETQYF.

This clonotype has a handful of counts. The rearrangement uses TRBV6-1 and TRBJ1-1; D remains unclear. The CDR3 is made up of 14 amino acids. The germline V gene has CDR1 MNHNS and CDR2 SASEGT. The ends were cut back, 8 bases at V and 5 bases at J, with 18 bases in the middle. The CDR3 DNA reads TGTGCCAGCCAAGGGTCAGGAGGTTCGACTGAAGCTTTCTTT. Translated, it gives CASQGSGGSTEAFF.

This clonotype showed up just a few times. The chain couples TRBV5-1 to TRBJ2-7; 7 bases are a match to TRBD2. Germline loops: CDR1 SGHRS, CDR2 YFSETQ. The CDR3 totals 15 residues. V dropped 4 bases and J dropped 10; count of bases not matched to a gene: 17. CDR3 sequence reads: CASSNPSLAGVSQYF. CDR3 sequence (DNA): TGCGCCAGCAGCAACCCCTCCTTAGCGGGCGTCTCTCAGTACTTC. The full variable domain, completed using reference TRBV5-1 and TRBJ2-7, is KAGVTQTPRYLIKTRGQQVTLSCSPISGHRSVSWYQQTPGQGLQFLFEYFSETQRNKGNFPGRFSGRQFSNSRSEMNVSTLELGDSALYLCASSNPSLAGVSQYFGPGTRLTVT.

The genes are TRBV12-3 or TRBV12-4 and TRBJ1-5; D is ambiguous. Trimming took off 3 bases at V and 9 bases at J, with 15 bases between the two ends. CDR3 length: 14 residues. The CDR3 sequence: CASSFSPPVGPQHF. The CDR3 coding sequence is TGTGCCAGCAGTTTTTCCCCCCCTGTTGGGCCCCAGCATTTT.

This clonotype was seen a handful of times. Germline is not matched at one junction end, which may reflect a read error. The chain couples TRBV7-7 to TRBJ2-2, with 11 bases fitting TRBD2. Germline V lookup: CDR1 SSHAT, CDR2 FNYEAQ (reference sequence). The CDR3 covers 17 residues. The CDR3 coding sequence is TGTGCTAGCAGCCCGGACCTAGCGGGGGGGAACACCGGGGAGCTGTTTTTT. This encodes CASSPDLAGGNTGELFF.

This clonotype came up a few times. This rearrangement joins TRBV20-1 to TRBJ2-1, with TRBD2 identical over 7 bases. The CDR3 length is 13 residues. CDR1 and CDR2 from the germline V gene are DFQATT and SNEGSKA (reference sequence). The J segment lost 13 bases and the V segment lost 5 bases, leaving 14 bases of the junction unmatched. The CDR3 DNA follows: TGCAGTGCTCGCATCCCACTAGCGTTTGGTCAGTTCTTC. Translation gives CSARIPLAFGQFF.

This clonotype has at least ten counts. The chain combines TRBV7-2 with TRBJ2-7; 9 bases are shared with TRBD2. The CDR3 consists of 17 residues. In germline, CDR1 is SGHTA, CDR2 FQGNSA. V gave up 1 base and J gave up 0 bases; unmatched junction bases: 7. CDR3 protein: CASSLGASGTSSYEQYF. In nucleotides, the CDR3 is TGTGCCAGCAGCTTAGGGGCTAGCGGGACTAGCTCCTACGAGCAGTACTTC.

This clonotype was found a few times. The rearrangement joins TRBV24-1 to TRBJ2-1; no firm D call. Germline V gene lookup returns CDR1 KGHDR and CDR2 SFDVKD. This CDR3 spans 13 amino acids. Trimming shortened V by 3 bases and J by 9 bases, and 11 bases separated the two germline ends. CDR3 sequence: CATSDPPGREQFF. The CDR3 DNA reads as TGTGCCACCAGTGATCCTCCCGGTCGTGAGCAGTTCTTC.

This clonotype has ten or more counts. V and J are TRBV15 and TRBJ2-7, with TRBD2 matching over 7 bases. Germline V gives CDR1 LNHNV, CDR2 YYDKDF (reference sequence). Germline trimming cut 1 base from V and 3 bases from J; bases unmatched to any gene: 3. The CDR3 sequence is 14 residues long. The CDR3 region has the DNA TGTGCCACCAGCAGAGGGCTAGCGGACTACGAGCAGTACTTC. As protein: CATSRGLADYEQYF.

In its sample, this clonotype was seen a few times. The chain couples TRBV19 to TRBJ1-3; D perhaps matches TRBD1 (5 bases). This CDR3 is 16 amino acids long. CDR1 is LNHDA, CDR2 SQIVND, per germline (reference sequence). Trimming took off 5 bases at V and 0 bases at J, with 14 bases between the two ends. CDR3: CASSHGDLSSGNTIYF. The DNA for the CDR3 is TGTGCCAGTAGTCACGGGGACTTAAGCTCTGGAAACACCATATATTTT.

This chain links TRBV7-9 with TRBJ2-2; unclear D gene. The CDR3 totals 13 residues. V was pared by 4 bases and J by 7 bases, with 10 bases between. Germline V gene data show CDR1 as SEHNR and CDR2 as FQNEAQ (reference sequence). The CDR3 DNA follows: TGTGCCAGCAGCTCAACGGTACTCGGGGAGCTGTTTTTT. Amino acid sequence: CASSSTVLGELFF.

This clonotype was seen once. The rearrangement joins TRBV19 to TRBJ2-2; 7 nucleotides line up with TRBD1. There are 15 residues in the CDR3. Per the germline V gene, CDR1 is LNHDA and CDR2 is SQIVND (reference sequence). J lost 2 bases, V lost 3 bases, and 3 bases had no gene match. DNA for the CDR3: TGTGCCAGTAGTATCCGGGACAGTAACACCGGGGAGCTGTTTTTT. Its protein is CASSIRDSNTGELFF.

This clonotype was recorded at least ten times. The J gene is TRBJ2-7, the V gene TRBV2; D is uncertain. Trimming cost V 5 bases and J 6 bases, with 14 bases left between them. This CDR3 comprises 13 residues. Germline CDR1 SNHLY, CDR2 FYNNEI. The CDR3 is CASSPRTGLEQYF. The CDR3 nucleotides are TGTGCCAGCAGTCCCCGGACCGGCCTCGAGCAGTACTTC.

The genes are TRBV5-1 and TRBJ2-3; possibly TRBD1 or TRBD2 for D (5 bases each). The V gene's germline CDR1 is SGHRS and CDR2 YFSETQ. The CDR3 is made up of 13 amino acids. Trimming took off 3 bases at V and 2 bases at J, with 7 bases between the two ends. Here the CDR3 reads CASSSGTTDTQYF. Written as DNA, the CDR3 is TGCGCCAGCAGCTCCGGGACCACAGATACGCAGTATTTT.

This clonotype was detected ten times or more. J is TRBJ1-6 and V is TRBV12-3 or TRBV12-4, with D perhaps matching TRBD1 (5 bases). Trimming stripped 6 bases from V and 0 bases from J, with 9 bases between. There are 15 residues in the CDR3. The CDR3 DNA reads TGTGCCAGCAGCCCAGGGAGCTCCTATAATTCACCCCTCCACTTT. Translated, it gives CASSPGSSYNSPLHF.

This chain uses TRBV4-3 with TRBJ2-5; D possibly corresponds to TRBD2 (5 bases). The germline V gene has CDR1 LGHNA and CDR2 YSLEER. Trimming shortened V by 0 bases and J by 3 bases, and 11 bases separated the two germline ends. This CDR3 spans 15 amino acids. DNA of the CDR3: TGCGCCAGCAGCCAAGATCCTGGGCGGGAAGAGACCCAGTACTTC. Translated, it gives CASSQDPGREETQYF.

This clonotype was recorded at least ten times. CDR3 sequence: CASSLDLAGYTF. The DNA for the CDR3 is TGTGCCAGCAGCTTAGACCTCGCGGGCTACACCTTC. V and J are TRBV7-2 and TRBJ1-2; the D is unclear. Trimming took off 1 base at V and 8 bases at J, with 8 bases between the two ends. The CDR3 covers 12 residues. The germline gives CDR1 SGHTA, CDR2 FQGNSA.

This clonotype appeared a few times. The chain joins TRBV20-1 to TRBJ1-6; 7 bases match TRBD1. The germline V gene encodes CDR1 DFQATT and CDR2 SNEGSKA (reference sequence). The V and J ends lost 5 bases and 6 bases, in that order; junction bases with no gene match: 4. The CDR3 contains 13 residues. As DNA, the CDR3 is TGCAGTGCTTCAACAGGGGTTAATTCACCCCTCCACTTT. This sequence encodes CSASTGVNSPLHF.

The V and J genes are TRBV9 and TRBJ2-7; 7 bases are shared with TRBD1. The CDR3 sequence is 14 residues long. The germline V gene encodes CDR1 SGDLS and CDR2 YYNGEE. V trimming: 0 bases; J trimming: 3 bases; junction bases outside the gene matches: 3. CDR3 loop: CASSVDPGGYEQYF. For the CDR3, the DNA is TGTGCCAGCAGCGTAGACCCAGGGGGCTACGAGCAGTACTTC.

This clonotype turned up a few times. The chain joins TRBV24-1 to TRBJ2-2; 12 nucleotides agree with TRBD2. The length of the CDR3 is 17 residues. V dropped 5 bases and J dropped 5; count of bases not matched to a gene: 8. The germline CDR1 and CDR2 sequences are KGHDR and SFDVKD. The CDR3 here is CATSATSGRPGTGELFF. CDR3 nucleotides: TGTGCCACCAGTGCCACTAGCGGGAGGCCGGGGACCGGGGAGCTGTTTTTT.

This clonotype showed up just a few times. The CDR3 sequence is CSATTAYEQYF. CDR3 nucleotide sequence: TGCAGTGCAACGACAGCCTACGAGCAGTACTTC. This chain connects TRBV20-1 to TRBJ2-7, with a tentative D call TRBD1 (5 bases). The germline gives CDR1 DFQATT, CDR2 SNEGSKA (reference sequence). Trimming pared 6 bases from V and 2 bases from J, leaving 8 bases between. The CDR3 covers 11 residues.

The rearrangement joins TRBV6-1 to TRBJ1-3; D may be TRBD1 (5 bases). V gave up 6 bases and J gave up 0 bases, with 15 bases separating them. Germline values: CDR1 MNHNS, CDR2 SASEGT. This CDR3 is built from 16 residues. The CDR3, as DNA: TGTGCCAGCAGGGACACCGGCACCAGCTCTGGAAACACCATATATTTT. Protein sequence: CASRDTGTSSGNTIYF.

The J gene is TRBJ1-1, the V gene TRBV21-1; TRBD1, as called in the table, went unchecked against the DNA. TRBV21-1 is a listed pseudogene. The CDR3 has 14 residues. CDR3 loop: CAPRPRGLNTEAFF. The CDR3 DNA is TGTGCCCCCCGGCCAAGGGGCTTAAACACTGAAGCTTTCTTT.

The genes are TRBV18 and TRBJ1-1; D may be TRBD1 (5 bases). CDR1 and CDR2 from the germline V gene are KGHSH and LQKENI. V lost 5 bases and J 1 base, leaving 14 bases between the germline ends. This CDR3 has 15 amino acids. As DNA, the CDR3 is TGTGCCAGCTCAACGGGCAGCGGGACGAACACTGAAGCTTTCTTT. As protein: CASSTGSGTNTEAFF.